The 17 T cell receptor beta chains presented below share a single source sample, sequenced in a study of T cells in Graves' hyperthyroidism and ophthalmopathy. RNA transcripts provided the source from which TCR beta CDR3 regions were amplified. A set of HTBI primers served as the primers for a first-round RT-PCR of the TCR CDR3. TCRdb used MiXCR to reprocess the multiplex PCR reads, holding one entry per CDR3 protein. The table has 350,000 or so distinct CDR3 sequences, about 17% seen once. The sample comprised blood. The receptors come from a young woman with Graves' hyperthyroidism that later progressed to Graves' ophthalmopathy.

In this sample, this clonotype turned up many times. This sequence joins TRBV7-9 and TRBJ2-1; 10 bases align to TRBD1. The CDR3 runs 14 residues. The ends lost 4 bases at V and 7 bases at J; junction bases unmatched: 4. Germline V gene data show CDR1 as SEHNR and CDR2 as FQNEAQ (reference sequence). DNA of the CDR3: TGTGCCAGCAGCTCGGGACAGGGGTGGAATGAGCAGTTCTTC. Protein product: CASSSGQGWNEQFF.

Only a few counts were recorded for this clonotype. The chain links TRBV18 to TRBJ2-2; D is undetermined. This CDR3 is built from 14 residues. V lost 2 bases, J lost 1 base, and 5 bases lay in between. Germline V gene lookup returns CDR1 KGHSH and CDR2 LQKENI. CDR3: CASSPIKNTGELFF. CDR3 coding DNA: TGTGCCAGCTCACCAATTAAGAACACCGGGGAGCTGTTTTTT.

The chain uses TRBV29-1 and TRBJ2-2; TRBD2 matches 7 bases. Germline CDR1 SQVTM, CDR2 ANQGSEA. This CDR3 region has 13 residues. This CDR3 reads CSFAGANTGELFF. In DNA form, the CDR3 reads TGCAGTTTTGCGGGGGCGAACACCGGGGAGCTGTTTTTT.

This clonotype was seen many times. The V call is TRBV5-5, the J call TRBJ2-7, with D possibly matching TRBD1 (7 bases). CDR1 is SGHKS and CDR2 is YYEKEE in the germline V gene (reference sequence). The ends were cut back, 3 bases at V and 5 bases at J, with 27 bases in the middle. The CDR3 is 18 amino acids. The CDR3 bases are TGTGCCAGCAGCTACGCCCTAGGACAGGCCCCAAGGGGGGACGAGCAGTACTTC. It codes for CASSYALGQAPRGDEQYF.

This clonotype was counted ten times or more. The chain combines TRBV6-1 with TRBJ1-6, with TRBD1 identical over 9 bases. Germline V gene lookup returns CDR1 MNHNS and CDR2 SASEGT. The CDR3 extends over 15 amino acids. The junction had 4 bases not matched to a gene; V was cut back by 1 base and J by 9 bases. CDR3: CASSEGYRGLSPLHF. The CDR3 nucleotides are TGTGCCAGCAGTGAAGGATACAGGGGGCTTTCACCCCTCCACTTT.

The V and J genes are TRBV7-2 and TRBJ2-2; D not resolved. Germline-derived CDR1 and CDR2 are SGHTA and FQGNSA. The V and J ends lost 4 bases and 4 bases respectively, with 10 bases between them. The CDR3 has 14 amino acids. CDR3 residues: CASSSSLITGELFF. The CDR3 DNA reads TGTGCCAGCAGCTCCAGCCTGATCACCGGGGAGCTGTTTTTT.

This clonotype was picked up a small number of times. This chain uses TRBV10-1 with TRBJ2-2; a possible D gene is TRBD2 (5 bases). Germline V gene data show CDR1 as WNHNN and CDR2 as SYGVQD (reference sequence). V lost 5 bases, J lost 6 bases, and 10 bases lay in between. The CDR3 runs to 13 residues. The CDR3 region is CASSRLRPGELFF. In DNA, the CDR3 is TGCGCCAGCAGTCGACTAAGGCCCGGGGAGCTGTTTTTT.

This clonotype has ten or more counts. This chain joins TRBV10-3 and TRBJ1-1; unclear D gene. This CDR3 contains 12 residues. CDR1 is ENHRY, CDR2 SYGVKD, per germline. The V and J ends lost 2 bases and 4 bases respectively, with 5 bases between them. CDR3 DNA: TGTGCCATCAGTGAGGACCGCACTGAAGCTTTCTTT. Its protein is CAISEDRTEAFF.

V usage is TRBV19 and J usage is TRBJ2-7; 11 bases agree with TRBD2. The CDR3 contains 14 residues. With V trimmed by 7 bases and J by 5 bases, 7 bases remained unmatched. The germline V gene has CDR1 LNHDA and CDR2 SQIVND (reference sequence). The CDR3 bases are TGTGCCAGTACCCCGACTAGCGGGGTCCACGAGCAGTACTTC. Its protein is CASTPTSGVHEQYF. Filled out from reference TRBV19 and TRBJ2-7, the complete variable domain reads DGGITQSPKYLFRKEGQNVTLSCEQNLNHDAMYWYRQDPGQGLRLIYYSQIVNDFQKGDIAEGYSVSREKKESFPLTVTSAQKNPTAFYLCASTPTSGVHEQYFGPGTRLTVT.

This clonotype was picked up a small number of times. The chain couples TRBV27 to TRBJ2-2; 11 bases agree with TRBD1. Germline V lookup: CDR1 MNHEY, CDR2 SMNVEV (reference sequence). This CDR3 has 15 residues. V shed 4 bases and J 3 bases; nucleotides not matched to a gene: 1. The CDR3 loop reads CASSWTGGYTGELFF. The CDR3, as DNA: TGTGCCAGCAGTTGGACAGGGGGCTACACCGGGGAGCTGTTTTTT.

Concerning this clonotype: This clone may be a read error of a much larger clone one base away. The chain links TRBV19 to TRBJ2-6, with 9 bases aligning to TRBD1. Trimming took 8 bases from V and 4 from J; bases not matched to a gene: 9. CDR1 is LNHDA, CDR2 SQIVND, per germline (reference sequence). The CDR3 covers 16 residues. As DNA, the CDR3 is TGTGCCAGTCGCGGGACAGGGCTAGTCGGGGCCAACGTCCTGACTTTC. Residues: CASRGTGLVGANVLTF.

This clonotype was seen ten or more times. This sequence joins TRBV20-1 and TRBJ2-1; the match to TRBD2 covers 8 bases. The germline CDR1 and CDR2 sequences are DFQATT and SNEGSKA (reference sequence). Losses at the gene ends were 4 bases for V and 2 bases for J; bases not matched to a gene: 4. This CDR3 is built from 14 residues. CDR3: CSAISGRAYNEQFF. The CDR3 coding sequence is TGCAGTGCTATAAGCGGGAGAGCCTACAATGAGCAGTTCTTC.

The chain carries TRBV25-1 and TRBJ1-1; D remains unclear. This CDR3 region has 15 residues. Germline V CDR1 and CDR2: MGHDK, SYGVNS. V was shortened by 5 bases and J by 3 bases, with 16 bases between the two germline ends. The CDR3 sequence is CASSSSHPSDTEAFF. The CDR3 DNA sequence: TGTGCCAGCAGTTCATCCCACCCTTCGGACACTGAAGCTTTCTTT.

This rearrangement joins TRBV9 to TRBJ2-7; 9 bases fit TRBD1. The V segment lost 2 bases and the J segment 5 bases; nucleotides outside the gene matches: 8. Germline V gene lookup returns CDR1 SGDLS and CDR2 YYNGEE. The CDR3 covers 15 residues. CDR3 sequence: CASSVKGTGNDEQYF. The DNA of the CDR3 is TGTGCCAGCAGCGTCAAGGGGACAGGGAACGACGAGCAGTACTTC. The whole variable domain, remainder taken from reference TRBV9 and TRBJ2-7, is DSGVTQTPKHLITATGQRVTLRCSPRSGDLSVYWYQQSLDQGLQFLIQYYNGEERAKGNILERFSAQQFPDLHSELNLSSLELGDSALYFCASSVKGTGNDEQYFGPGTRLTVT.

The table lists this clonotype with many counts. The gene calls are TRBV27 and TRBJ2-3, with D unresolved. With 3 bases removed from V and 1 base from J, the gap between germline ends came to 14 bases. This CDR3 has 16 amino acids. Germline values: CDR1 MNHEY, CDR2 SMNVEV (reference sequence). Written as DNA, the CDR3 is TGTGCCAGCAGTTTTGTGACCCGCTACGGCACAGATACGCAGTATTTT. Its translation is CASSFVTRYGTDTQYF.

In this sample, this clonotype turned up a few times. This chain links TRBV6-1 with TRBJ1-6, with 7 bases that match TRBD1. V shed 6 bases and J 6 bases; nucleotides not matched to a gene: 17. This CDR3 has 18 amino acids. The V gene's germline CDR1 is MNHNS and CDR2 SASEGT. The CDR3 DNA follows: TGTGCCAGCAGCCAAGATCCTGCTGGGACAGACTTTAATTCACCCCTCCACTTT. Its protein product is CASSQDPAGTDFNSPLHF.

This clonotype showed up many times. The CDR3 DNA is TGTGCCAGTAGTAAGCGGGATACTAGTTTATTTTTCGAGACCCAGTACTTC. Translation gives CASSKRDTSLFFETQYF. The V call is TRBV19, the J call TRBJ2-5; 7 nucleotides agree with TRBD2. J gave up 5 bases and V 4 bases, and 16 bases lay outside the gene matches. This CDR3 is built from 17 residues. Looked up from germline, CDR1 is LNHDA and CDR2 is SQIVND (reference sequence).